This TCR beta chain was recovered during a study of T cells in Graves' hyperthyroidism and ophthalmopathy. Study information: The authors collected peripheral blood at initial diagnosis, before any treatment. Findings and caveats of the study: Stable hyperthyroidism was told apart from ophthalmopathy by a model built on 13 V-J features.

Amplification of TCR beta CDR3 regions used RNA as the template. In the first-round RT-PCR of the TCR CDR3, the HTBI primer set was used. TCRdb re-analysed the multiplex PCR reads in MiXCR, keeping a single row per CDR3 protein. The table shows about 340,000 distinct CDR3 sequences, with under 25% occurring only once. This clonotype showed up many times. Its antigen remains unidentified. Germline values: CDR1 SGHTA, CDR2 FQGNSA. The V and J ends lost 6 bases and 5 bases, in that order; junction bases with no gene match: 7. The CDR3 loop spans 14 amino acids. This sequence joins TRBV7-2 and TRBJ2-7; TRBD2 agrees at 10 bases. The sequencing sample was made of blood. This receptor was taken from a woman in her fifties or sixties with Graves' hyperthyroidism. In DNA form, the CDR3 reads TGTGCCAGCAGGAGTCTAGCGGGGGTGAACGAGCAGTACTTC. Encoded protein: CASRSLAGVNEQYF.